A single sample gave rise to the 24 T cell receptor beta chains below, sequenced in a study of blood T cell repertoires in COVID-19. Sequencing was performed with immunoSEQ multiplex PCR; in TCRdb, only in-frame clones are kept and a portion is missing. The sample lists approximately 290,000 clones; just under 90% were seen once. The sample comprised peripheral blood. Receptor source: a woman aged 25-40 years with COVID-19, enrolled during active disease.

This chain links TRBV6-5 with TRBJ2-3; a weak D match, TRBD1 (5 bases). The germline gives CDR1 MNHEY, CDR2 SVGAGI. The CDR3 runs to 14 residues. V was pared by 7 bases and J by 6 bases, with 17 bases between. CDR3: CASKGPGPGDTQYF. In nucleotides, the CDR3 is TGTGCCAGCAAGGGCCCAGGGCCCGGGGATACGCAGTATTTT.

The chain uses TRBV27 and TRBJ2-7; 8 nucleotides line up with TRBD1. Losses at the gene ends were 0 bases for V and 5 bases for J; bases not matched to a gene: 6. Germline V gene data show CDR1 as MNHEY and CDR2 as SMNVEV (reference sequence). This CDR3 region has 15 residues. As DNA, the CDR3 is TGTGCCAGCAGTTTATCTGCAGGGGGCGCAGACGAGCAGTACTTC. Translating it yields CASSLSAGGADEQYF.

V usage is TRBV18 and J usage is TRBJ1-2; TRBD1 might be the D (5 bases). V lost 2 bases to trimming and J lost 4 bases, with 14 bases between them. Germline V gene lookup returns CDR1 KGHSH and CDR2 LQKENI. CDR3 size: 15 residues. The DNA of the CDR3 is TGTGCCAGCTCACCAACGGGACTCCCGGGCTATGGCTACACCTTC. Its translation: CASSPTGLPGYGYTF. Full variable domain (outside the CDR3, taken from reference TRBV18 and TRBJ1-2): NAGVMQNPRHLVRRRGQEARLRCSPMKGHSHVYWYRQLPEEGLKFMVYLQKENIIDESGMPKERFSAEFPKEGPSILRIQQVVRGDSAAYFCASSPTGLPGYGYTFGSGTRLTVV.

CDR3 protein: CASRSWTDSGGGNQPQHF. The CDR3, as DNA: TGTGCCAGTAGATCATGGACGGACTCCGGGGGGGGCAATCAGCCCCAGCATTTT. The chain employs TRBV19 and TRBJ1-5; D might be TRBD1 (5 bases). From germline, CDR1 is LNHDA and CDR2 SQIVND (reference sequence). The CDR3 is 18 residues long. Between the trimmed V and J ends, which lost 6 bases and 2 bases, there was a span of 23 bases.

This clone was seen a handful of times. The chain recombines TRBV3-1 (or the pseudogene TRBV3-2) with TRBJ2-1, with 8 bases lining up with TRBD2. The CDR3 consists of 17 residues. The junction had 6 bases not matched to a gene; V was cut back by 2 bases and J by 0 bases. Looked up from germline, CDR1 is LGHDT and CDR2 is YNNKEL (reference sequence). CDR3 DNA: TGTGCCAGCAGCCAACTCGGGGGGGGAGGCTCCTACAATGAGCAGTTCTTC. Translating it yields CASSQLGGGGSYNEQFF.

The chain carries TRBV4-2 and TRBJ2-5, with TRBD2 matching 11 bases. The CDR3 is made up of 16 amino acids. Germline values: CDR1 LGHNA, CDR2 YNFKEQ. J gave up 7 bases and V 0 bases, and 7 bases lay outside the gene matches. The CDR3 is CASSQDGTSGGGTQYF. Here the CDR3 DNA reads TGTGCCAGCAGCCAAGACGGGACTAGCGGCGGGGGGACCCAGTACTTC.

The V and J genes are TRBV7-6 and TRBJ1-2; TRBD1 matches at 8 bases. The length of the CDR3 is 15 residues. V gave up 4 bases and J gave up 5 bases; unmatched junction bases: 9. Per germline, CDR1 SGHVS and CDR2 FNYEAQ. The CDR3 region is CASSSGQGRGYGYTF. The DNA of the CDR3 is TGTGCCAGCAGCTCCGGACAGGGCCGAGGGTATGGCTACACCTTC.

This clone was counted only a few times. This chain uses TRBV12-5 with TRBJ2-3; TRBD1 is a possible D gene (5 bases). This CDR3 region has 12 residues. The V end lost 6 bases, the J end lost 9 bases, and 13 bases lay between the germline ends. Germline assignment: CDR1 LGHNT and CDR2 FRNRAP. CDR3: CASGSQGDTQYF. The CDR3 region has the DNA TGTGCTAGTGGGTCCCAGGGTGACACGCAGTATTTT.

CDR3 sequence: CASSSGQGYGYTF. Written as DNA, the CDR3 is TGTGCCAGCAGTTCGGGACAGGGATATGGCTACACCTTC. The chain carries TRBV6-6 and TRBJ1-2; 9 nucleotides align to TRBD1. After removal of 4 bases from V and 5 bases from J, the junction contained 2 bases not matched to a gene. The CDR3 length is 13 residues. Germline-derived CDR1 and CDR2 are MNHNY and SVGAGI (reference sequence).

As regards this clone: This CDR3 is also generated by other DNA sequences in the sample. Written as DNA, the CDR3 is TGTGCCAGCTCACCAACGGGGGGAAATCAGCCCCAGCATTTT. Amino acid sequence: CASSPTGGNQPQHF. The V and J genes are TRBV18 and TRBJ1-5; possible D gene TRBD1, 5 bases. The V gene's germline CDR1 is KGHSH and CDR2 LQKENI. This CDR3 has 14 amino acids. Trimming removed 2 bases at V and 4 bases at J, with 9 bases between.

The gene calls are TRBV4-1 and TRBJ1-1, with TRBD1 as a possible D gene (6 bases). V was clipped by 3 bases and J by 0 bases, with 8 bases between them. The CDR3 runs 14 residues. CDR1 and CDR2 (germline): MGHRA, YSYEKL. CDR3 nucleotide sequence: TGCGCCAGCAGCCACGGACAGATGAACACTGAAGCTTTCTTT. Translating gives CASSHGQMNTEAFF.

The chain couples TRBV6-5 to TRBJ1-1; 9 nucleotides line up with TRBD1. CDR1 is MNHEY, CDR2 SVGAGI, per germline. The CDR3 spans 13 residues. The ends lost 2 bases at V and 11 bases at J; junction bases unmatched: 6. DNA for the CDR3: TGTGCCAGCAGTTACGAGGACAGGGGATGGGCTTTCTTT. This encodes CASSYEDRGWAFF.

DNA for the CDR3: TGCAGCGTTGACGGGGTGGGGACTGAAGCTTTCTTT. It specifies CSVDGVGTEAFF. V gene TRBV29-1 combines with J gene TRBJ1-1; D is unclear. The CDR3 length is 12 residues. Deletions cut 3 bases from V and 5 bases from J, with 10 bases between. Germline V gene lookup returns CDR1 SQVTM and CDR2 ANQGSEA.

V is TRBV27 and J is TRBJ1-4, with D maybe TRBD1 (6 bases). The CDR3 has 12 residues. V was pared by 4 bases and J by 8 bases, with 8 bases between. In germline, CDR1 is MNHEY, CDR2 SMNVEV (reference sequence). CDR3 sequence: CASSSTGEKLFF. The CDR3 nucleotides read TGTGCCAGCAGTTCTACAGGGGAAAAACTGTTTTTT.

The chain employs TRBV27 and TRBJ1-5; 7 nucleotides line up with TRBD1. Germline V gene sequence: CDR1 MNHEY, CDR2 SMNVEV (reference sequence). The CDR3 has 13 amino acids. The trim removed 5 bases at V and 7 bases at J, leaving 5 bases unmatched. The CDR3, as DNA: TGTGCCAGCAGTCATCAGGGGGAACAGCCCCAGCATTTT. Its translation: CASSHQGEQPQHF.

The rearrangement joins TRBV9 to TRBJ2-1; D may be TRBD1 (7 bases). V was shortened by 9 bases and J by 3 bases, with 16 bases between the two germline ends. Per the germline V gene, CDR1 is SGDLS and CDR2 is YYNGEE. This CDR3 is built from 14 residues. The CDR3 sequence is CATSQGGSYNEQFF. DNA of the CDR3: TGTGCCACCTCTCAGGGGGGAAGCTACAATGAGCAGTTCTTC.

The V call is TRBV5-5, the J call TRBJ2-3; 10 positions match TRBD2. J was trimmed by 2 bases and V by 0 bases; bases with no gene match: 9. The CDR3 runs 18 residues. Germline values: CDR1 SGHKS, CDR2 YYEKEE (reference sequence). The CDR3: CASSLGPLAGAYTDTQYF. The CDR3 bases are TGTGCCAGCAGCTTGGGACCGCTAGCGGGGGCCTACACAGATACGCAGTATTTT.

This clone has a single count. The gene calls are TRBV5-1 and TRBJ2-1; 13 nucleotides agree with TRBD2. Germline V lookup: CDR1 SGHRS, CDR2 YFSETQ. Trimming removed 8 bases from V and 6 bases from J; junction bases left unmatched: 20. The CDR3 totals 19 residues. The CDR3 coding sequence is TGCGCCAGTAAGCGTGCTACCGAACTAGCGGGGGGGCGCAGCAATGAGCAGTTCTTC. This sequence encodes CASKRATELAGGRSNEQFF.

This clone came up once. V gene TRBV6-5 combines with J gene TRBJ1-3; weak D call: TRBD1 (5 bases). The CDR3 contains 11 residues. V was shortened by 4 bases and J by 8 bases, with 6 bases between the two germline ends. Germline CDR1 MNHEY, CDR2 SVGAGI. CDR3 loop: CASSSQDTIYF. The CDR3 nucleotides are TGTGCCAGCAGTTCACAGGACACCATATATTTT.

The gene calls are TRBV12-3 or TRBV12-4 and TRBJ2-1; no reliable D call. Trimming removed 6 bases at V and 4 bases at J, with 10 bases between. The CDR3 totals 13 residues. CDR3 in DNA: TGTGCCAGCAGCCTACTACCGTACAATGAGCAGTTCTTC. This gives the protein CASSLLPYNEQFF.

V gene TRBV5-4 combines with J gene TRBJ1-1; 7 positions match TRBD1. CDR3 length equals 13 residues. Trimming took 4 bases from V and 5 from J; bases not matched to a gene: 5. CDR1 and CDR2 (germline): SGHNT, YYREEE (reference sequence). The CDR3, as DNA: TGTGCCAGCAGCCCAGGGGGTAATACTGAAGCTTTCTTT. As protein: CASSPGGNTEAFF.

V usage is TRBV12-5 and J usage is TRBJ2-7; TRBD1 matches 7 bases. The CDR3 has 12 residues. V trimming: 6 bases; J trimming: 6 bases; junction bases outside the gene matches: 5. Germline values: CDR1 LGHNT, CDR2 FRNRAP. The CDR3, as DNA: TGTGCTAGTGGCCAGGGGGACGGCGAGCAGTACTTC. Protein: CASGQGDGEQYF.

The chain joins TRBV7-9 to TRBJ1-1, with 9 bases matching TRBD1. The CDR3 runs to 15 residues. V was clipped by 7 bases and J by 4 bases; unmatched bases: 10. Germline loops: CDR1 SEHNR, CDR2 FQNEAQ (reference sequence). The CDR3 nucleotides are TGTGCCAGCATAGACCCGGGACAGGGAAGCACTGAAGCTTTCTTT. Translated, it gives CASIDPGQGSTEAFF.

This rearrangement joins TRBV5-5 to TRBJ2-5; 9 positions match TRBD2. The J segment lost 5 bases and the V segment lost 10 bases, leaving 9 bases of the junction unmatched. The CDR3 totals 13 residues. Per the germline V gene, CDR1 is SGHKS and CDR2 is YYEKEE (reference sequence). As DNA, the CDR3 is TGTGCCGTACCAGCGGGGGGCTGGGAGACCCAGTACTTC. Translation gives CAVPAGGWETQYF.